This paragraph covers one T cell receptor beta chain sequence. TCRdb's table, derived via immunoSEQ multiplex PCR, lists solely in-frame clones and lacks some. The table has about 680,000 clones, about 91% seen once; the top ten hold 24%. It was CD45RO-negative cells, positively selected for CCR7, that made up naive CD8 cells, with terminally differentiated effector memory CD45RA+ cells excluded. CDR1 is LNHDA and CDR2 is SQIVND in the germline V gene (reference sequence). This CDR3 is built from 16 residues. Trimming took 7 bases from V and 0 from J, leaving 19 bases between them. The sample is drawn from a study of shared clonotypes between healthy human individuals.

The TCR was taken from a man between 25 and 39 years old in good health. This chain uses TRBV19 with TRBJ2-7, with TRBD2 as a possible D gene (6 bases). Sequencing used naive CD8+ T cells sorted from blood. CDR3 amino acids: CASKFVRGLSSYEQYF. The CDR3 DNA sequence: TGTGCCAGTAAATTCGTACGGGGACTCAGCTCCTACGAGCAGTACTTC.